Here is one T cell receptor beta chain with its context. Every single patient, without exception, relapsed after autologous stem cell transplantation, and brentuximab vedotin exposure varied. Here immunoSEQ multiplex PCR was the method, and the copy in TCRdb shows in-frame clones only, minus some. This table holds about 46,000 clones, 80% found once. Germline V gene sequence: CDR1 SGHRS, CDR2 YFSETQ. The CDR3 runs to 16 residues. Trimming removed 3 bases from V and 4 bases from J; junction bases left unmatched: 6. The data stem from a study of PD-1 blockade in classical Hodgkin lymphoma. Source: peripheral blood mononuclear cells (PBMCs), taken before the second cycle of nivolumab. The sequence was collected from a human donor with classical Hodgkin lymphoma. The rearrangement uses TRBV5-1 and TRBJ2-1, with 11 positions matching TRBD2. The chain's CDR3 is CASSSGTSGLYNEQFF. DNA of the CDR3: TGCGCCAGCAGCTCCGGGACTAGCGGCCTGTACAATGAGCAGTTCTTC. Full variable domain (missing parts from reference TRBV5-1 and TRBJ2-1): KAGVTQTPRYLIKTRGQQVTLSCSPISGHRSVSWYQQTPGQGLQFLFEYFSETQRNKGNFPGRFSGRQFSNSRSEMNVSTLELGDSALYLCASSSGTSGLYNEQFFGPGTRLTVL.